The 3 T cell receptor beta chains given below trace back to one sample, sequenced in a study of blood T cell repertoires in COVID-19. TCRdb's table, derived via immunoSEQ multiplex PCR, lists solely in-frame clones and lacks some. This table has some 270,000 clones, approximately 88% appearing once. The sequencing input was PBMCs or T cells enriched from blood (not recorded which). The receptors here all came from a woman in her forties who had recovered from COVID-19.

The sample holds one count of this clone. The chain carries TRBV2 and TRBJ2-1; 12 bases are a match to TRBD2. The germline V gene encodes CDR1 SNHLY and CDR2 FYNNEI. CDR3 length: 16 residues. The junction had 10 bases not matched to a gene; V was cut back by 5 bases and J by 8 bases. The CDR3 sequence is CASSSLAGGTRDEQFF. CDR3 coding DNA: TGTGCCAGCAGTAGTCTAGCGGGAGGGACTCGCGATGAGCAGTTCTTC. The full variable domain, in which reference TRBV2 and TRBJ2-1 provide the parts outside the CDR3, is EPEVTQTPSHQVTQMGQEVILRCVPISNHLYFYWYRQILGQKVEFLVSFYNNEISEKSEIFDDQFSVERPDGSNFTLKIRSTKLEDSAMYFCASSSLAGGTRDEQFFGPGTRLTVL.

This chain joins TRBV19 and TRBJ1-2, with D uncertain. CDR3 length equals 13 residues. Trimming pared 3 bases from V and 7 bases from J, leaving 12 bases between. In germline, CDR1 is LNHDA, CDR2 SQIVND (reference sequence). This chain's CDR3 is CASSIGGSGGYTF. CDR3 nucleotide sequence: TGTGCCAGTAGTATTGGAGGGTCGGGTGGCTACACCTTC. Full variable domain (outside the CDR3, taken from reference TRBV19 and TRBJ1-2): DGGITQSPKYLFRKEGQNVTLSCEQNLNHDAMYWYRQDPGQGLRLIYYSQIVNDFQKGDIAEGYSVSREKKESFPLTVTSAQKNPTAFYLCASSIGGSGGYTFGSGTRLTVV.

The chain is built from TRBV5-1 and TRBJ2-3; 8 bases are a match to TRBD2. Germline V gives CDR1 SGHRS, CDR2 YFSETQ. V lost 4 bases to trimming and J lost 4 bases; unmatched junction nucleotides: 5. The CDR3 runs 14 residues. The CDR3 protein is CASSTGGAPDTQYF. CDR3 nucleotide sequence: TGCGCCAGCAGCACCGGGGGGGCCCCAGATACGCAGTATTTT.